This T cell receptor (beta chain) appears in the sequencing data of a study of post-analysis software for immune sequencing data (dated by TCRdb to the mid-2010s). For context, the study as a whole: Relapsing-remitting, secondary progressive and progressive-relapsing multiple sclerosis were recorded as disease courses, and subtype annotation was lacking for some patients. A subset of samples was prepared in parallel using single-end sample barcoding, then pooled and co-amplified after Illumina adapter ligation. The patient repertoires were set against about eleven previously published healthy control repertoires from donors whose ages ranged from roughly 6 to 27 years.

The library was prepared using PCR. Data came from an Illumina HiSeq 2500. To reduce PCR and sequencing biases, unique molecular identifiers were built into the TCR beta cDNA libraries. Every 1 to 10 million input T cells yielded approximately 500,000 cDNA molecules, meaning each molecule approximated one T cell. The patient libraries were prepared and sequenced with the same protocol used for the earlier healthy control dataset. Within a given batch, samples were prepared together, multiplexed and sequenced on the same HiSeq lane. For the original study's pipeline: Raw barcoded reads were processed with MIGEC, and single-read molecular identifier groups were discarded before consensus assembly and CDR3 extraction. Clonotype tables were post-analysed with VDJtools, and diversity was normalized by down-sampling all datasets to the smallest sample size. To correct batch-related cross-sample contamination, repertoire overlap clustering matched CDR3 amino acid sequences but not nucleotide sequences. TCRdb reprocessed the public reads (quality trimming at Q25 with fastp, clone calling with MiXCR) and kept in-frame beta chains. Every distinct CDR3 protein forms one entry, paired with its most common genes and DNA. TCRdb, not the authors, supplied the V and J calls. The sample table records roughly 800,000 distinct CDR3 sequences; approximately 50% of these occur just once. The ten largest clones take up approximately 4.5% of the sample.

Unmatched junction bases come to 7, with V trimmed by 5 bases and J by 6 bases. The CDR3 has 14 amino acids, counting the end cysteine and phenylalanine. Only CDR3 DNA remains: 42 bases, in frame from the first base. CDR1 SSHAT and CDR2 FNYEAQ were looked up in the germline V gene (reference sequence). What the study reported, not specific to this receptor: The multiple sclerosis patient group was slightly younger than the control group. Patients showed significantly higher frequencies than controls for a handful of TRBV segments, among them TRBV5-6, TRBV5-1 and TRBV20-1. When samples were clustered directly using the F measure, samples prepared in the same batch co-clustered strongly, which prompted a batch-effect correction. Compared with controls, multiple sclerosis patients had significantly lower normalized Chao1 diversity, a finding suggesting substantial peripheral T-cell clonal expansion.

TCR beta repertoires were profiled from peripheral blood of 13 young patients with multiple sclerosis to demonstrate the VDJtools post-analysis software. The multiple sclerosis patients were children and adolescents ranging in age from about 6 to 17 years. About this clonotype itself: No antigen is known for it. Per-base qualities were not stored, and no clone one base away is much larger.

This receptor was obtained from a girl between 10 and 17 years old with multiple sclerosis. The sequence is built from TRBV7-7 and TRBJ2-1; TRBD1 matches 7 bases in the middle. The sequenced sample was blood. The nucleotides are TGTGCCAGCAGCAAGGGACAGTGGGGCAATGAGCAGTTCTTC. Protein translation: CASSKGQWGNEQFF. The entire variable domain, with the stretches around the CDR3 drawn from the reference TRBV7-7 and TRBJ2-1 proteins, is GAGVSQSPRYKVTKRGQDVTLRCDPISSHATLYWYQQALGQGPEFLTYFNYEAQPDKSGLPSDRFSAERPEGSISTLTIQRTEQRDSAMYRCASSKGQWGNEQFFGPGTRLTVL.